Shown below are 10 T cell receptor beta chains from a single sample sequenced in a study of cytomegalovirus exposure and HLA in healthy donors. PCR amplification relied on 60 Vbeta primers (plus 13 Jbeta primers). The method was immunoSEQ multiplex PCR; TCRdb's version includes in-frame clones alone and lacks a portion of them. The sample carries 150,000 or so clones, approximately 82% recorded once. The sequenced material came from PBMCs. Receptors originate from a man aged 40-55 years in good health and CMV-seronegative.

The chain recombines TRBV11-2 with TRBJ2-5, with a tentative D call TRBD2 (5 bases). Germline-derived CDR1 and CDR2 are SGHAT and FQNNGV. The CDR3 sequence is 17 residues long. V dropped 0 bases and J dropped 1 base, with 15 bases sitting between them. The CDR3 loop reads CASSLDEGPALQETQYF. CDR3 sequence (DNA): TGTGCCAGCAGCTTAGACGAGGGTCCAGCGCTCCAAGAGACCCAGTACTTC.

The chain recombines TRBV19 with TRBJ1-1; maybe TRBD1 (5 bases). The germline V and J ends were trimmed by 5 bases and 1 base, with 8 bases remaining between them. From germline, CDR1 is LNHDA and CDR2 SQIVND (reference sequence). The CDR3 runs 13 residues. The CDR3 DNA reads TGTGCCAGTAGTGGACATGGGAACACTGAAGCTTTCTTT. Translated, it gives CASSGHGNTEAFF. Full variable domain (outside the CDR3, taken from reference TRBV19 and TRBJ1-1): DGGITQSPKYLFRKEGQNVTLSCEQNLNHDAMYWYRQDPGQGLRLIYYSQIVNDFQKGDIAEGYSVSREKKESFPLTVTSAQKNPTAFYLCASSGHGNTEAFFGQGTRLTVV.

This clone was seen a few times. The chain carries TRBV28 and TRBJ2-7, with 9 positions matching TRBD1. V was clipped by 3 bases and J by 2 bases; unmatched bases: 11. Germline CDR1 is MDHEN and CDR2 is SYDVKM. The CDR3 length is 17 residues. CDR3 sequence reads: CASSLVSPGQGTYEQYF. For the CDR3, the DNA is TGTGCCAGCAGTTTGGTGTCCCCCGGACAGGGGACCTACGAGCAGTACTTC.

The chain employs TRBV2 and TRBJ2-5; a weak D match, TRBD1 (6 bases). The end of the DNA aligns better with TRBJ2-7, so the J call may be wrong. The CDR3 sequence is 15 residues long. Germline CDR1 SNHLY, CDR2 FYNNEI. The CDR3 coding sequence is TGTGCCAGCAGTGAACATGGGGGCGTTATCTACGAGCAGTACTTC. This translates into CASSEHGGVIYEQYF.

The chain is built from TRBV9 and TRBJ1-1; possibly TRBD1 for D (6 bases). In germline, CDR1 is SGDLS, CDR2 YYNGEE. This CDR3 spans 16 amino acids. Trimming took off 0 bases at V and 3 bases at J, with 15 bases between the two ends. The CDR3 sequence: CASSVGRGGRDTEAFF. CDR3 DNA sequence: TGTGCCAGCAGCGTAGGTCGGGGGGGCAGAGACACTGAAGCTTTCTTT.

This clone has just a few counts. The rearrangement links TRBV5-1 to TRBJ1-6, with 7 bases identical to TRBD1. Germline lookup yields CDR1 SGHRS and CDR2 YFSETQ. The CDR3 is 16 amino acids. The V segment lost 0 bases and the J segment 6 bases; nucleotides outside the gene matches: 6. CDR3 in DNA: TGCGCCAGCAGCTTGGTTCCGGGACAGTCTAATTCACCCCTCCACTTT. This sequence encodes CASSLVPGQSNSPLHF.

CDR3 coding DNA: TGTGCCAGCAGCCCCTCGCTGGGACAGGGGGCTTGGGGCACAGATACGCAGTATTTT. It is translated as CASSPSLGQGAWGTDTQYF. This sequence joins TRBV5-4 and TRBJ2-3; 12 bases agree with TRBD1. CDR3 length: 19 residues. J gave up 1 base and V 4 bases, and 13 bases lay outside the gene matches. Germline V CDR1 and CDR2: SGHNT, YYREEE (reference sequence).

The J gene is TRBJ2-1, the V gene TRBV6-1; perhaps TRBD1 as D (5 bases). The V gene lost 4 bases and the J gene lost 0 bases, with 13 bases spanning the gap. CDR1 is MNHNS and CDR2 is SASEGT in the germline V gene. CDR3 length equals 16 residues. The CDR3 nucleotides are TGTGCCAGCAGTGGATTAAGGGGAACCTCCTACAATGAGCAGTTCTTC. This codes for CASSGLRGTSYNEQFF.

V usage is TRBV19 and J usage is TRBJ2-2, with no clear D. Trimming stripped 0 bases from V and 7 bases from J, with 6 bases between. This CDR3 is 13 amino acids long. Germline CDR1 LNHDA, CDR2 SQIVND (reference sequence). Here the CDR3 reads CASSIDVGGELFF. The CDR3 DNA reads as TGTGCCAGTAGTATAGATGTCGGCGGGGAGCTGTTTTTT.

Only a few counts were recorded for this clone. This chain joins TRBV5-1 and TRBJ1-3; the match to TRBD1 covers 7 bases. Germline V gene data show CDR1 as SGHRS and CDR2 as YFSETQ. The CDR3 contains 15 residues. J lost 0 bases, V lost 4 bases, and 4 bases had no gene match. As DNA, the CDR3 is TGCGCCAGCAGCCGGGGACAGCCCTCTGGAAACACCATATATTTT. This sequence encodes CASSRGQPSGNTIYF.